Listed below are T cell receptor beta chains from one sample, sequenced in a study of cytomegalovirus exposure and HLA in healthy donors. Clones were read by immunoSEQ multiplex PCR, and TCRdb kept only the in-frame ones, dropping some. The sample records around 150,000 clones, 85% being singletons. Sequencing used PBMCs. Every receptor here comes from a man between 18 and 29 years old in good health and CMV-seropositive. CDR3s include the opening cysteine and the closing phenylalanine or tryptophan. D genes are given only for firm matches. The size field is filled for only some rows; it gives once, few, many or a size class.

clone_size d_call j_call v_call cdr3_nt cdr3_aa
few TRBD2 TRBJ2-3 TRBV7-6 TGTGCCAGCAGTGAACTAGCGACCGCCACAGATACGCAGTATTTT CASSELATATDTQYF
NA NA TRBJ2-7 TRBV11-3 TGTGCCAGCAGCCCGCGGACAGCGATCTCCTACGAGCAGTACTTC CASSPRTAISYEQYF
few TRBD1 TRBJ1-1 TRBV5-1 TGCGCCAGCAGCACGGGACAGGGGTTTGGACCTTTCTTT CASSTGQGFGPFF
once NA TRBJ2-2 TRBV4-3 TGCGCCAGCAGCCAACCCGGGAGAGTCGGGAAGCTGTTTTTT CASSQPGRVGKLFF
NA NA TRBJ2-4 TRBV5-1 TGCGCCAGCAGCTTGGACAGGAGAAGGGACATTCAGTACTTC CASSLDRRRDIQYF
NA NA TRBJ2-3 TRBV9 TGTGCCAGCAGTGTAGCCCCTGGGGGGGCGACAGATACGCAGTATTTT CASSVAPGGATDTQYF
NA NA TRBJ2-6 TRBV5-1 TGCGCCAGCAGTATGGGGGTATCAGGGGCCAACGGCCTGACTTTC CASSMGVSGANGLTF
once NA TRBJ2-7 TRBV6-5 TGTGCCACCCAACTAGGGGGTGCCTACGAGCAGTACTTC CATQLGGAYEQYF
NA NA TRBJ2-7 TRBV7-2 TGTGCCAGCAGCTTAGTGTCGATTGCGGCAGGGGATTTATACGAGCAGTACTTC CASSLVSIAAGDLYEQYF
NA NA TRBJ1-3 TRBV4-3 TGCGCCAGCAGCCAAGAATGGGCCAAGGCAGGGGCGTATGGAAACACCATATATTTT CASSQEWAKAGAYGNTIYF
few NA TRBJ2-5 TRBV4-2 TGTGCCAGCAGCCAAGGTGGCAGGGGACGGGAGACCCAGTACTTC CASSQGGRGRETQYF
NA NA TRBJ2-5 TRBV2 TGTGCCAGCAGCCCCGAGAGCGTAGAGACCCAGTACTTC CASSPESVETQYF
NA NA TRBJ1-2 TRBV11-3 TGTGCCAGCAGCTTTAGCACGCTAGACTATGGCTACACCTTC CASSFSTLDYGYTF
few NA TRBJ1-2 TRBV2 TGTGCCAGCAGCAATTACAGGGTTATGGATGGCTACACCTTC CASSNYRVMDGYTF
NA NA TRBJ2-2 TRBV18 TGTGCCAGCTCACCAAGGGGTACCGGGGAGCTGTTTTTT CASSPRGTGELFF
NA NA TRBJ1-2 TRBV5-1 TGCGCCAGCAGCTTGAAAGGGGGTGGAATCTTAGCTAACTATGGCTACACCTTC CASSLKGGGILANYGYTF